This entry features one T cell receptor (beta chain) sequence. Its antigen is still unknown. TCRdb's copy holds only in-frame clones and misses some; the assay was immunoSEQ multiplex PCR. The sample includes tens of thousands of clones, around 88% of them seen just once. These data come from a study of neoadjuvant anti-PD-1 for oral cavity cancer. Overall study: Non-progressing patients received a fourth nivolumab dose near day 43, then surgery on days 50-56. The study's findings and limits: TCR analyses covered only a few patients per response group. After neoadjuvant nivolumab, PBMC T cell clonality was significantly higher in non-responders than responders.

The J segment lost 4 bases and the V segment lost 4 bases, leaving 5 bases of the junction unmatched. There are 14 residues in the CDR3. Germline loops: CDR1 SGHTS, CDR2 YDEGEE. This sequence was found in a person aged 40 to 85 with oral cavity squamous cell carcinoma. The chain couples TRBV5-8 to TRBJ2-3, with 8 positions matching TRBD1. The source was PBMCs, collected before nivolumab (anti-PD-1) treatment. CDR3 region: CASSQEQGADTQYF. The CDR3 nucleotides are TGTGCCAGCAGCCAAGAACAGGGGGCAGATACGCAGTATTTT.